This TCR beta chain was observed in a study of blood T cell repertoires in COVID-19 (dated by TCRdb to the early 2020s). For the wider study: The collaborator samples originated in the United States, Italy and Spain and spanned the acute and convalescent phases of COVID-19. Sample metadata almost always included a de-identified subject ID, COVID-19 status, age in years and sex. Where available, HLA class I and class II types were obtained from metadata supplied by the sample provider rather than from assay-based typing. A freely available public database, intended as a resource for researchers studying the immune response to SARS-CoV-2, is where the repertoires were released. Deeply sampled blood TCRbeta repertoires from subjects exposed to, actively infected with, or recovered from COVID-19 were included in the dataset. Samples came from the ongoing ImmuneRACE study (first 160 participants) plus 1,254 subjects from 6 global collaborators. The prospective study material was composed of cDNA or gDNA derived from T cells, B-cell-depleted T cells, or PBMCs. The paper as a whole reports these results and caveats: How much clinical and demographic metadata was included differed by source and by participant, and the metadata was provided uncurated.

TCRbeta CDR3 regions were amplified from genomic DNA using the immunoSEQ Assay, a bias-controlled multiplex PCR. The source study handled its data this way. The number of nucleated cells in each sample was estimated from the amplification of reference gene primers within the assay. Sequence reads were collapsed and filtered to measure the absolute abundance of every unique TCRbeta CDR3 rearrangement. For each sample, productive Simpson clonality was calculated as the square root of Simpson's diversity index over productive rearrangements. This immuneACCESS table, as held by TCRdb, lists in-frame sequences with V and J called but not all clones. Of the missing ones, under half trace to an unresolved V gene in checked studies; the others have no known cause. V and J calls and clone size are those listed in that table; D and trimming were worked out from the DNA. The sample includes 300,000 to 350,000 clones, with about nine tenths observed a single time. The ten top clones hold just over 1% of the sample.

Concerning this clone: The target of this receptor is not known. No base quality values were provided; no much bigger clone lies one nucleotide off.

In the prospective study, participants were roughly 18 to 95 years old, resided in around 25 geographic areas of the United States, and were enrolled through a virtual design. To assign participants to cohorts, the prospective study relied on clinical history that participants themselves reported in a screening survey and a study questionnaire. Exposed participants had been in contact, within 2 weeks of entering the study, with a person who had a PCR-confirmed or clinician-diagnosed case of COVID-19. In the prospective study, whole blood, serum and a nasopharyngeal or oropharyngeal swab were collected from each participant by mobile phlebotomists. Participants in the prospective study had the option to provide additional blood draws and questionnaires over a roughly 2-month period. Before DNA extraction, blood samples from the prospective study were shipped at room temperature or frozen. For CDR1 and CDR2, the germline V gene (reference sequence) lists MNHEY and SMNVEV. Germline trimming amounts to 8 bases on V and 3 bases on J, with 6 as the count of junction bases outside the gene matches. From cysteine to phenylalanine, the CDR3 is 13 amino acids long. CDR3 DNA only is kept here, 39 bases in frame from base 1.

The V and J segments used are TRBV27 and TRBJ2-7; 8 central nucleotides agree with TRBD1. Sequencing was performed on PBMCs or T cells enriched from blood (not recorded which). The clonotype comes from a woman aged 30 to 39 who had been exposed to COVID-19. The CDR3 reads as follows: CASSGQGGYEQYF. At the DNA level, the sequence is TGTGCCAGCTCTGGACAGGGAGGCTACGAGCAGTACTTC.